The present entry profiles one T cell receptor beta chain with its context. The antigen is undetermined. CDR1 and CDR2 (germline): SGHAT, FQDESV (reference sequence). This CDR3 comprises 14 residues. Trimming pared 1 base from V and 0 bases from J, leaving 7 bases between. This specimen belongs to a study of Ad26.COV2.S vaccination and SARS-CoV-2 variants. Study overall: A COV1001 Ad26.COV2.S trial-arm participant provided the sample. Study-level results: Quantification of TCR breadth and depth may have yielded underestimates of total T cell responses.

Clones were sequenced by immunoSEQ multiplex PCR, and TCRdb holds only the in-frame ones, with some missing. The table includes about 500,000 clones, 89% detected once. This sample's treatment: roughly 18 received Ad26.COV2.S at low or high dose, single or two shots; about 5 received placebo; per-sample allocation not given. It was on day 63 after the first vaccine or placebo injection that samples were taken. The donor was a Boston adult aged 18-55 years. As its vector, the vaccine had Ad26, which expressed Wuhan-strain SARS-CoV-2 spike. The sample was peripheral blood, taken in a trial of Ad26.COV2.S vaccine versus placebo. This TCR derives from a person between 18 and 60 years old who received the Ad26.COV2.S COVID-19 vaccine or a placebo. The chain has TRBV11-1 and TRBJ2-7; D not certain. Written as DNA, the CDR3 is TGTGCCAGCAGCTTAGAGGGCTACTCCTACGAGCAGTACTTC. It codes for CASSLEGYSYEQYF.